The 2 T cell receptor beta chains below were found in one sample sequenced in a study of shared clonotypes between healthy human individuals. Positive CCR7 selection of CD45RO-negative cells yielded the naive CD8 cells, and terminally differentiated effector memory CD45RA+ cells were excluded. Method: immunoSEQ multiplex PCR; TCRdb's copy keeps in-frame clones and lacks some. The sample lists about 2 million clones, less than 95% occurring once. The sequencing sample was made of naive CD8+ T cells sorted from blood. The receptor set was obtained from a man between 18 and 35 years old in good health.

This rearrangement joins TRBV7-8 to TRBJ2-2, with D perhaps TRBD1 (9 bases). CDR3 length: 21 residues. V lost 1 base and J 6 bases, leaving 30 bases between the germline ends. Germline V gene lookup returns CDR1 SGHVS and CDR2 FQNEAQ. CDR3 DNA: TGTGCCAGCAGCTTAGTCGGGACAGGGATATTCGGGGGGGCCCGCGCCGGGGAGCTGTTTTTT. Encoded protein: CASSLVGTGIFGGARAGELFF.

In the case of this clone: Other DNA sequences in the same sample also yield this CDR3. The chain's CDR3 is CSAWTGYGYTF. The CDR3 DNA sequence: TGCAGTGCGTGGACAGGCTATGGCTACACCTTC. The chain couples TRBV20-1 to TRBJ1-2; 7 nucleotides align to TRBD1. Germline loops: CDR1 DFQATT, CDR2 SNEGSKA (reference sequence). CDR3 size: 11 residues. V was pared by 6 bases and J by 4 bases, with 2 bases of the junction left unmatched.